A selection of T cell receptor beta chains follows, all from one sample in a study of lymphopenia after photon versus proton radiotherapy. Profiled with immunoSEQ multiplex PCR; TCRdb holds only in-frame clones, not every one. The sample has 45,000 to 65,000 clones; more than 90% are singletons. Sequenced material: peripheral blood, taken from a patient treated with photon-based radiotherapy. These receptors were taken from a woman aged 40-49 years with cholangiocarcinoma. Both conserved end residues are part of each CDR3. The D gene is left open where the match is weak. Clone size is shown for a subset of rows, as once, few, many or a class of expanded clone.

V gene: TRBV6-1
J gene: TRBJ1-2
clone size: -
D gene: TRBD1
CDR3 protein: CASSETGTEPNYGYTF
CDR3 DNA: TGTGCCAGCAGTGAGACAGGGACAGAGCCTAACTATGGCTACACCTTC

V gene: TRBV9
J gene: TRBJ1-2
clone size: few
D gene: -
CDR3 protein: CASSETAQEGNYGYTF
CDR3 DNA: TGTGCCAGCAGCGAGACGGCGCAGGAGGGGAACTATGGCTACACCTTC

V gene: TRBV27
J gene: TRBJ1-5
clone size: -
D gene: -
CDR3 protein: CASSLVRNQPQHF
CDR3 DNA: TGTGCCAGCAGTTTAGTAAGAAATCAGCCCCAGCATTTT

V gene: TRBV13
J gene: TRBJ1-2
clone size: few
D gene: -
CDR3 protein: CASSYSGSGYTF
CDR3 DNA: TGTGCCAGCAGTTACTCGGGCTCTGGCTACACCTTC

V gene: TRBV28
J gene: TRBJ1-4
clone size: -
D gene: TRBD1
CDR3 protein: CASSPLGTESEKLFF
CDR3 DNA: TGTGCCAGCAGCCCCCTGGGGACAGAAAGTGAAAAACTGTTTTTT

V gene: TRBV5-1
J gene: TRBJ1-2
clone size: -
D gene: -
CDR3 protein: CASSLNRSGTRGGYTF
CDR3 DNA: TGCGCCAGCAGCTTGAATCGGTCCGGGACAAGGGGAGGCTACACCTTC

V gene: TRBV7-9
J gene: TRBJ2-2
clone size: -
D gene: -
CDR3 protein: CASSLTGANTGELFF
CDR3 DNA: TGTGCCAGCAGCTTAACCGGTGCGAACACCGGGGAGCTGTTTTTT

V gene: TRBV19
J gene: TRBJ1-4
clone size: -
D gene: -
CDR3 protein: CASSIGGATNEKLFF
CDR3 DNA: TGTGCCAGTAGTATCGGTGGGGCAACTAATGAAAAACTGTTTTTT

V gene: TRBV18
J gene: TRBJ1-1
clone size: few
D gene: -
CDR3 protein: CASSPEVMNTEAFF
CDR3 DNA: TGTGCCAGCTCACCAGAGGTAATGAACACTGAAGCTTTCTTT

V gene: TRBV2
J gene: TRBJ2-7
clone size: -
D gene: -
CDR3 protein: CASSETVYEQYF
CDR3 DNA: TGTGCCAGCAGTGAAACTGTCTACGAGCAGTACTTC

V gene: TRBV7-3
J gene: TRBJ2-3
clone size: -
D gene: -
CDR3 protein: CASSLASGRDGTDTQYF
CDR3 DNA: TGTGCCAGCAGCTTAGCGTCCGGCCGAGATGGCACAGATACGCAGTATTTT

V gene: TRBV7-3
J gene: TRBJ2-3
clone size: few
D gene: -
CDR3 protein: CASSLFDATDTQYF
CDR3 DNA: TGTGCCAGCAGCCTCTTTGACGCAACAGATACGCAGTATTTT

V gene: TRBV6-6
J gene: TRBJ1-6
clone size: -
D gene: -
CDR3 protein: CASSYSAGKDSPLHF
CDR3 DNA: TGTGCCAGCAGTTACTCGGCAGGGAAAGACTCACCCCTCCACTTT

V gene: TRBV7-2
J gene: TRBJ2-5
clone size: -
D gene: -
CDR3 protein: CASSLGTGGETQYF
CDR3 DNA: TGTGCCAGCAGCTTAGGGACGGGTGGGGAGACCCAGTACTTC

V gene: TRBV19
J gene: TRBJ1-1
clone size: -
D gene: -
CDR3 protein: CASSMRGSTEAFF
CDR3 DNA: TGTGCCAGTAGTATGCGAGGGAGCACTGAAGCTTTCTTT

V gene: TRBV6-5
J gene: TRBJ1-1
clone size: -
D gene: -
CDR3 protein: CASSSWGSSEAFF
CDR3 DNA: TGTGCCAGCAGCTCCTGGGGGTCTAGTGAAGCTTTCTTT

V gene: TRBV11-2
J gene: TRBJ2-6
clone size: -
D gene: -
CDR3 protein: CASSLSGSGANVLTF
CDR3 DNA: TGTGCCAGCAGCTTATCGGGCTCTGGGGCCAACGTCCTGACTTTC

V gene: TRBV10-3
J gene: TRBJ1-2
clone size: once
D gene: -
CDR3 protein: CAISPSPGPNYGYTF
CDR3 DNA: TGTGCCATCAGTCCCTCTCCGGGTCCTAACTATGGCTACACCTTC

V gene: TRBV6-5
J gene: TRBJ1-4
clone size: -
D gene: TRBD1
CDR3 protein: CASSYRRQGPEKLFF
CDR3 DNA: TGTGCCAGCAGTTACCGCCGACAGGGGCCCGAAAAACTGTTTTTT

V gene: TRBV10-3
J gene: TRBJ1-2
clone size: -
D gene: -
CDR3 protein: CAISEFRIGAYGYTF
CDR3 DNA: TGTGCCATCAGTGAGTTTAGGATCGGGGCCTATGGCTACACCTTC

V gene: TRBV27
J gene: TRBJ1-2
clone size: -
D gene: -
CDR3 protein: CASSLFGRQAYYGYTF
CDR3 DNA: TGTGCCAGCAGTTTATTCGGGAGACAGGCCTACTATGGCTACACCTTC

V gene: TRBV6-1
J gene: TRBJ2-1
clone size: -
D gene: TRBD1
CDR3 protein: CASSEDGDRGFF
CDR3 DNA: TGTGCCAGCAGTGAAGATGGGGACAGAGGGTTCTTC

V gene: TRBV6-5
J gene: TRBJ1-5
clone size: -
D gene: -
CDR3 protein: CASSSHDLDSFMPQHF
CDR3 DNA: TGTGCCAGCAGTTCTCACGACTTGGACAGTTTTATGCCCCAGCATTTT

V gene: TRBV7-9
J gene: TRBJ1-2
clone size: -
D gene: TRBD1
CDR3 protein: CASSSGTGTDYGYTF
CDR3 DNA: TGTGCCAGCAGCTCCGGGACAGGGACGGACTATGGCTACACCTTC

V gene: TRBV25-1
J gene: TRBJ2-1
clone size: -
D gene: -
CDR3 protein: CASSFPGPPPDEQFF
CDR3 DNA: TGTGCCAGCAGTTTCCCGGGTCCTCCTCCCGATGAGCAGTTCTTC

V gene: TRBV7-2
J gene: TRBJ1-1
clone size: few
D gene: -
CDR3 protein: CASSPSWTEAFF
CDR3 DNA: TGTGCCAGCAGCCCGAGTTGGACTGAAGCTTTCTTT

V gene: TRBV5-1
J gene: TRBJ2-3
clone size: -
D gene: -
CDR3 protein: CASSLVASGTDTQYF
CDR3 DNA: TGCGCCAGCAGCTTGGTGGCGAGTGGGACAGATACGCAGTATTTT

V gene: TRBV29-1
J gene: TRBJ2-3
clone size: -
D gene: -
CDR3 protein: CSVVNPVSTDTQYF
CDR3 DNA: TGCAGCGTTGTCAACCCTGTCAGCACAGATACGCAGTATTTT

V gene: TRBV30
J gene: TRBJ2-7
clone size: -
D gene: TRBD2
CDR3 protein: CAWRLAGGVEQYF
CDR3 DNA: TGTGCCTGGCGACTAGCGGGGGGCGTGGAGCAGTACTTC

V gene: TRBV28
J gene: TRBJ2-7
clone size: -
D gene: TRBD1
CDR3 protein: CASSLEQGSNEQYF
CDR3 DNA: TGTGCCAGCAGTTTGGAACAGGGGTCTAACGAGCAGTACTTC

V gene: TRBV20-1
J gene: TRBJ2-3
clone size: -
D gene: -
CDR3 protein: CSLPGTDTQYF
CDR3 DNA: TGCAGTTTGCCAGGCACAGATACGCAGTATTTT

V gene: TRBV9
J gene: TRBJ2-7
clone size: once
D gene: TRBD2
CDR3 protein: CASSVSGASYEQYF
CDR3 DNA: TGTGCCAGCAGCGTTAGCGGGGCCTCCTACGAGCAGTACTTC

V gene: TRBV19
J gene: TRBJ2-1
clone size: once
D gene: TRBD2
CDR3 protein: CASGRGTSGRGNEQFF
CDR3 DNA: TGTGCCAGTGGAAGGGGGACTAGCGGGAGAGGCAATGAGCAGTTCTTC

V gene: TRBV9
J gene: TRBJ1-4
clone size: -
D gene: -
CDR3 protein: CASSGRGGGDEKLFF
CDR3 DNA: TGTGCCAGCAGCGGAAGGGGTGGCGGCGATGAAAAACTGTTTTTT

V gene: TRBV10-2
J gene: TRBJ1-1
clone size: -
D gene: -
CDR3 protein: CASSKQGGTEAFF
CDR3 DNA: TGCGCCAGCAGTAAGCAGGGTGGCACTGAAGCTTTCTTT

V gene: TRBV28
J gene: TRBJ2-4
clone size: -
D gene: -
CDR3 protein: CASSFPHGAQYF
CDR3 DNA: TGTGCCAGCAGTTTCCCCCATGGGGCTCAGTACTTC

V gene: TRBV7-3
J gene: TRBJ2-2
clone size: -
D gene: -
CDR3 protein: CASSLYGINTGELFF
CDR3 DNA: TGTGCCAGCAGCTTATACGGGATTAACACCGGGGAGCTGTTTTTT

V gene: TRBV27
J gene: TRBJ2-5
clone size: -
D gene: TRBD2
CDR3 protein: CASTIAGGQTQYF
CDR3 DNA: TGTGCCAGCACGATAGCGGGAGGACAGACCCAGTACTTC

V gene: TRBV9
J gene: TRBJ2-7
clone size: -
D gene: -
CDR3 protein: CASSVGQTSYEQYF
CDR3 DNA: TGTGCCAGCAGCGTCGGGCAGACCTCCTACGAGCAGTACTTC

V gene: TRBV11-2
J gene: TRBJ1-2
clone size: -
D gene: -
CDR3 protein: CASTTTDGSYGYTF
CDR3 DNA: TGTGCCAGCACCACAACGGACGGCTCCTATGGCTACACCTTC

V gene: TRBV14
J gene: TRBJ1-2
clone size: -
D gene: -
CDR3 protein: CASSPTEGIGNYGYTF
CDR3 DNA: TGTGCCAGCAGCCCGACGGAGGGGATTGGTAACTATGGCTACACCTTC

V gene: TRBV7-2
J gene: TRBJ1-6
clone size: -
D gene: -
CDR3 protein: CASSSEAGGRSPLHF
CDR3 DNA: TGTGCCAGCAGCTCCGAAGCCGGGGGGCGGTCACCCCTCCACTTT

V gene: TRBV11-2
J gene: TRBJ2-1
clone size: -
D gene: -
CDR3 protein: CASSALRAHTFF
CDR3 DNA: TGTGCCAGCAGCGCGCTCCGGGCTCATACGTTCTTC

V gene: TRBV28
J gene: TRBJ2-6
clone size: -
D gene: -
CDR3 protein: CASSLVGAKGANVLTF
CDR3 DNA: TGTGCCAGCAGTTTAGTCGGGGCAAAAGGGGCCAACGTCCTGACTTTC

V gene: TRBV29-1
J gene: TRBJ2-5
clone size: -
D gene: -
CDR3 protein: CSVDWSAQETQYF
CDR3 DNA: TGCAGCGTTGATTGGTCAGCCCAAGAGACCCAGTACTTC

V gene: TRBV6-1
J gene: TRBJ2-7
clone size: once
D gene: -
CDR3 protein: CASSVEQGLTEQYF
CDR3 DNA: TGTGCCAGCAGTGTGGAACAGGGATTAACAGAGCAGTACTTC

V gene: TRBV6-6
J gene: TRBJ2-2
clone size: -
D gene: -
CDR3 protein: CASSYSKRAGELFF
CDR3 DNA: TGTGCCAGCAGTTACTCGAAGCGAGCCGGGGAGCTGTTTTTT

V gene: TRBV27
J gene: TRBJ2-7
clone size: -
D gene: -
CDR3 protein: CASSLNRVGSRLPYEQYF
CDR3 DNA: TGTGCCAGCAGTTTAAACAGGGTAGGGTCTCGTCTTCCCTACGAGCAGTACTTC

V gene: TRBV2
J gene: TRBJ2-3
clone size: -
D gene: -
CDR3 protein: CASNGRTGNPTDTQYF
CDR3 DNA: TGTGCCAGCAATGGTAGGACCGGGAATCCCACAGATACGCAGTATTTT

V gene: TRBV11-2
J gene: TRBJ1-1
clone size: -
D gene: TRBD1
CDR3 protein: CASSAGTGGKTEAFF
CDR3 DNA: TGTGCCAGCAGCGCGGGGACAGGGGGAAAGACTGAAGCTTTCTTT

V gene: TRBV19
J gene: TRBJ1-1
clone size: -
D gene: TRBD1
CDR3 protein: CASTTGALDTEAFF
CDR3 DNA: TGTGCCAGTACCACAGGGGCCCTAGACACTGAAGCTTTCTTT

V gene: TRBV6-1
J gene: TRBJ1-4
clone size: -
D gene: -
CDR3 protein: CASSGGGYPEKLFF
CDR3 DNA: TGTGCCAGCAGTGGGGGTGGCTACCCAGAAAAACTGTTTTTT

V gene: TRBV6-5
J gene: TRBJ1-2
clone size: -
D gene: TRBD1
CDR3 protein: CASSYSSDRGHGYTF
CDR3 DNA: TGTGCCAGCAGTTACTCGTCAGACAGGGGGCATGGCTACACCTTC

V gene: TRBV27
J gene: TRBJ1-1
clone size: -
D gene: -
CDR3 protein: CASSKQETYTEAFF
CDR3 DNA: TGTGCCAGCAGTAAACAGGAGACTTACACTGAAGCTTTCTTT

V gene: TRBV9
J gene: TRBJ2-7
clone size: -
D gene: TRBD2
CDR3 protein: CASSGTSSYEQYF
CDR3 DNA: TGTGCCAGCAGCGGGACTAGCTCCTACGAGCAGTACTTC